One and the same sample provided the 28 T cell receptor beta chains below, sequenced in a study of blood T cell repertoires in COVID-19. Generated by immunoSEQ multiplex PCR, the TCRdb table keeps only in-frame clones and is missing some. Here the sample spans 300,000 to 400,000 clones, 88% being singletons. Material: peripheral blood. These receptors originate from a woman aged 45-65 years with active or convalescent COVID-19.

The CDR3 DNA reads TGTGCCACCCGGGATAATAATAATTCACCCCTCCACTTT. As protein: CATRDNNNSPLHF. The rearrangement joins TRBV25-1 to TRBJ1-6; no firm D call. Trimming shortened V by 10 bases and J by 5 bases, and 12 bases separated the two germline ends. Germline CDR1 MGHDK, CDR2 SYGVNS. CDR3 length: 13 residues.

The chain couples TRBV7-2 to TRBJ2-7; tentatively, D is TRBD2 (7 bases). Germline assignment: CDR1 SGHTA and CDR2 FQGNSA. The V end lost 5 bases, the J end lost 0 bases, and 17 bases lay between the germline ends. There are 16 residues in the CDR3. The CDR3 DNA reads TGTGCCAGCAGCCCGTGGGGGGGCGGGACCTCCTACGAGCAGTACTTC. It encodes CASSPWGGGTSYEQYF.

The table lists this clone with a few counts. The V gene is TRBV7-2, the J gene TRBJ2-1; the match to TRBD2 covers 15 bases. Trimming at V came to 8 bases and at J to 4 bases, leaving 3 bases not matched to a gene. The CDR3 loop spans 15 amino acids. CDR1 is SGHTA and CDR2 is FQGNSA in the germline V gene. The CDR3 loop is CASGLAGGPYNEQFF. Here the CDR3 DNA reads TGTGCCAGCGGACTAGCGGGAGGGCCGTACAATGAGCAGTTCTTC. The entire variable domain, with the rest obtained from reference TRBV7-2 and TRBJ2-1, is as follows: GAGVSQSPSNKVTEKGKDVELRCDPISGHTALYWYRQSLGQGLEFLIYFQGNSAPDKSGLPSDRFSAERTGGSVSTLTIQRTQQEDSAVYLCASGLAGGPYNEQFFGPGTRLTVL.

This rearrangement joins TRBV7-8 to TRBJ2-1; D gene unclear. The CDR3 runs to 15 residues. Looked up from germline, CDR1 is SGHVS and CDR2 is FQNEAQ. V lost 2 bases and J lost 2, with 10 bases in between. CDR3 DNA: TGTGCCAGCAGCTTAAGGTTAAGCGCCTACAATGAGCAGTTCTTC. Translation: CASSLRLSAYNEQFF.

This clone was seen a handful of times. The chain is built from TRBV2 and TRBJ2-5; 8 bases agree with TRBD1. After removal of 6 bases from V and 4 bases from J, the junction contained 4 bases not matched to a gene. CDR3 length equals 13 residues. The germline gives CDR1 SNHLY, CDR2 FYNNEI. In DNA form, the CDR3 reads TGTGCCAGCAGGCGAACAGGGGGAGAGACCCAGTACTTC. It is translated as CASRRTGGETQYF. Variable domain in full (rest from reference TRBV2 and TRBJ2-5): EPEVTQTPSHQVTQMGQEVILRCVPISNHLYFYWYRQILGQKVEFLVSFYNNEISEKSEIFDDQFSVERPDGSNFTLKIRSTKLEDSAMYFCASRRTGGETQYFGPGTRLLVL.

The chain employs TRBV14 and TRBJ2-3; 7 nucleotides agree with TRBD1. Germline-derived CDR1 and CDR2 are SGHDN and FVKESK. After removal of 5 bases from V and 3 bases from J, the junction contained 11 bases not matched to a gene. The CDR3 loop spans 16 amino acids. The CDR3, as DNA: TGTGCCAGCAGCTCGTTTTCAGGGGGTGAAACAGATACGCAGTATTTT. This codes for CASSSFSGGETDTQYF.

The rearrangement joins TRBV7-3 to TRBJ2-7; D not resolved. Germline lookup yields CDR1 SGHTA and CDR2 FQGTGA. CDR3 size: 13 residues. Trimming shortened V by 4 bases and J by 2 bases, and 9 bases separated the two germline ends. The CDR3 DNA reads as TGTGCCAGCAGCTCTACTGAGACCTACGAGCAGTACTTC. Its protein product is CASSSTETYEQYF.

The CDR3 DNA follows: TGTGCCAGCAGCCAACGGGGGACAGCCGGGGAGCAGTTCTTC. Translating it yields CASSQRGTAGEQFF. The chain joins TRBV3-1 (or the pseudogene TRBV3-2) to TRBJ2-1; possibly TRBD1 for D (7 bases). The CDR3 has 14 residues. V gave up 2 bases and J gave up 10 bases, with 15 bases separating them. The germline V gene has CDR1 LGHDT and CDR2 YNNKEL (reference sequence).

This clone was picked up a small number of times. The chain carries TRBV5-5 and TRBJ1-1; D perhaps matches TRBD1 (6 bases). The CDR3 runs to 15 residues. V lost 3 bases to trimming and J lost 10 bases, with 22 bases between them. The germline CDR1 and CDR2 sequences are SGHKS and YYEKEE (reference sequence). The DNA of the CDR3 is TGTGCCAGCAGCTCCAAGTCCCGGGACACGGTAAGAGCTTTCTTT. It is translated as CASSSKSRDTVRAFF.

The V and J genes are TRBV9 and TRBJ2-1; D gene ambiguous. CDR3 size: 11 residues. Trimming cost V 3 bases and J 5 bases, with 3 bases left between them. CDR1 is SGDLS, CDR2 YYNGEE, per germline. The CDR3 DNA reads TGTGCCAGCAGCGATAACAATGAGCAGTTCTTC. It encodes CASSDNNEQFF.

The chain employs TRBV5-1 and TRBJ2-3; the D is unclear. V was clipped by 0 bases and J by 0 bases, with 17 bases between them. Germline V gene lookup returns CDR1 SGHRS and CDR2 YFSETQ. The CDR3 has 18 residues. This chain's CDR3 is CASSLAVFAVTSTDTQYF. CDR3 DNA: TGCGCCAGCAGCTTGGCCGTATTCGCTGTTACTAGCACAGATACGCAGTATTTT.

This clone was recorded only once. This chain links TRBV7-8 with TRBJ2-7; a weak D match, TRBD2 (6 bases). This CDR3 is built from 14 residues. CDR1 and CDR2 (germline): SGHVS, FQNEAQ. Trimming stripped 5 bases from V and 7 bases from J, with 18 bases between. CDR3: CASSIRGASWEQYF. Here the CDR3 DNA reads TGTGCCAGCAGCATCCGCGGGGCCTCATGGGAGCAGTACTTC.

The V gene is TRBV27, the J gene TRBJ1-5, with D possibly matching TRBD1 (5 bases). Per the germline V gene, CDR1 is MNHEY and CDR2 is SMNVEV (reference sequence). The CDR3 consists of 15 residues. V gave up 3 bases and J gave up 6 bases, with 15 bases separating them. CDR3 residues: CASSFFGREAQPQHF. The CDR3 DNA reads TGTGCCAGCAGTTTTTTCGGCAGGGAGGCTCAGCCCCAGCATTTT.

The V gene is TRBV3-1 (or the pseudogene TRBV3-2), the J gene TRBJ2-3; 7 bases map to TRBD2. The CDR3 is made up of 16 amino acids. CDR1 is LGHDT and CDR2 is YNNKEL in the germline V gene (reference sequence). Trimming at V came to 4 bases and at J to 3 bases, leaving 10 bases not matched to a gene. CDR3 sequence: CASSPGFGLVTDTQYF. Here the CDR3 DNA reads TGTGCCAGCAGCCCTGGCTTCGGACTAGTGACAGATACGCAGTATTTT.

Only one count was recorded for this clone. The CDR3 spells CALAPQGWNTEAFF. CDR3 bases: TGTGCACTTGCTCCTCAGGGGTGGAACACTGAAGCTTTCTTT. V and J are TRBV6-5 and TRBJ1-1; weak D call: TRBD1 (6 bases). The CDR3 sequence is 14 residues long. Germline assignment: CDR1 MNHEY and CDR2 SVGAGI.

The chain couples TRBV30 to TRBJ2-1; 7 bases map to TRBD2. V was pared by 2 bases and J by 4 bases, with 5 bases of the junction left unmatched. Germline assignment: CDR1 GTSNPN and CDR2 SVGIG (reference sequence). This CDR3 contains 14 residues. The CDR3 loop reads CAWSLSGVYNEQFF. As DNA, the CDR3 is TGTGCCTGGAGTCTAAGCGGGGTATACAATGAGCAGTTCTTC.

In its sample, this clone was seen a few times. The CDR3 DNA is TGTGCCAGCAGTGATGGCAGGGCTAACTATGGCTACACCTTC. Its translation is CASSDGRANYGYTF. The gene calls are TRBV25-1 and TRBJ1-2; D might be TRBD1 (5 bases). The V gene's germline CDR1 is MGHDK and CDR2 SYGVNS. With 3 bases removed from V and 0 bases from J, the gap between germline ends came to 8 bases. The CDR3 is made up of 14 amino acids.

The rearrangement uses TRBV18 and TRBJ1-2; D remains unclear. The CDR3 totals 19 residues. The V end was cut by 2 bases, the J end by 0 bases, with 22 bases between. Germline CDR1 KGHSH, CDR2 LQKENI. CDR3 sequence (DNA): TGTGCCAGCTCACCAAGCTTCGGTGTAACAGATCAAACTAACTATGGCTACACCTTC. Translated: CASSPSFGVTDQTNYGYTF.

The chain carries TRBV19 and TRBJ1-5, with TRBD1 identical over 8 bases. The germline V gene encodes CDR1 LNHDA and CDR2 SQIVND (reference sequence). V gave up 6 bases and J gave up 5 bases; unmatched junction bases: 3. The CDR3 has 13 amino acids. As DNA, the CDR3 is TGTGCCAGTAGGACAGGGGTTCATCAGCCCCAGCATTTT. It codes for CASRTGVHQPQHF.

V gene TRBV11-2 combines with J gene TRBJ2-1, with TRBD1 as a possible D gene (6 bases). V dropped 2 bases and J dropped 1 base, with 12 bases sitting between them. The CDR3 has 16 residues. The germline V gene has CDR1 SGHAT and CDR2 FQNNGV. The CDR3 sequence: CASSLPRGPSYNEQFF. The CDR3 nucleotides read TGTGCCAGCAGCTTACCCAGGGGTCCTTCCTACAATGAGCAGTTCTTC.

For this clone: The germline gene is not matched at one end of the junction; a read error may be the cause. V gene TRBV18 combines with J gene TRBJ2-1; TRBD2 matches at 12 bases. The CDR3 extends over 17 amino acids. From germline, CDR1 is KGHSH and CDR2 LQKENI. DNA for the CDR3: TGTGCCAGTTCACCCCTAGCGGGAGGGCCTGAGGACAATGAGCAGTTCTTC. Its protein product is CASSPLAGGPEDNEQFF. Drawing the rest from reference TRBV18 and TRBJ2-1, the complete variable domain is NAGVMQNPRHLVRRRGQEARLRCSPMKGHSHVYWYRQLPEEGLKFMVYLQKENIIDESGMPKERFSAEFPKEGPSILRIQQVVRGDSAAYFCASSPLAGGPEDNEQFFGPGTRLTVL.

The rearrangement uses TRBV4-1 and TRBJ1-1, with a tentative D call TRBD1 (6 bases). Trimming shortened V by 3 bases and J by 6 bases, and 20 bases separated the two germline ends. Germline CDR1 and CDR2: MGHRA and YSYEKL. This CDR3 is built from 16 residues. The CDR3 spells CASSHIGGLDRPEAFF. In DNA form, the CDR3 reads TGCGCCAGCAGCCACATTGGGGGTCTGGACAGACCTGAAGCTTTCTTT.

The J gene is TRBJ2-1, the V gene TRBV2; TRBD2 matches at 10 bases. The CDR3 runs to 16 residues. The germline V gene encodes CDR1 SNHLY and CDR2 FYNNEI. Trimming at V came to 2 bases and at J to 4 bases, leaving 5 bases not matched to a gene. CDR3 residues: CASSELWTSGYNEQFF. CDR3 in DNA: TGTGCCAGCAGTGAACTCTGGACTAGCGGTTACAATGAGCAGTTCTTC. The variable domain in full, completed from reference TRBV2 and TRBJ2-1, reads EPEVTQTPSHQVTQMGQEVILRCVPISNHLYFYWYRQILGQKVEFLVSFYNNEISEKSEIFDDQFSVERPDGSNFTLKIRSTKLEDSAMYFCASSELWTSGYNEQFFGPGTRLTVL.

The chain couples TRBV7-3 to TRBJ1-2; TRBD1 might be the D (5 bases). Per the germline V gene, CDR1 is SGHTA and CDR2 is FQGTGA. This CDR3 comprises 13 residues. Trimming shortened V by 5 bases and J by 8 bases, and 15 bases separated the two germline ends. The CDR3 region is CASSADSRLGYTF. In nucleotides, the CDR3 is TGTGCCAGCAGCGCAGACAGCCGTCTCGGCTACACCTTC.

This rearrangement joins TRBV29-1 to TRBJ1-2; no reliable D call. CDR3 length: 12 residues. CDR1 SQVTM and CDR2 ANQGSEA come from the germline V gene. The V gene lost 4 bases and the J gene lost 6 bases, with 12 bases spanning the gap. The CDR3 bases are TGCAGCGTTGCCCGGGGAAGGGATGGCTACACCTTC. Protein product: CSVARGRDGYTF.

This clone was counted only a few times. The genes are TRBV24-1 and TRBJ1-4, with 7 bases matching TRBD1. This CDR3 has 15 amino acids. Germline-derived CDR1 and CDR2 are KGHDR and SFDVKD. J was trimmed by 2 bases and V by 3 bases; bases with no gene match: 2. CDR3 sequence reads: CATSDPTGTNEKLFF. The CDR3 DNA is TGTGCCACCAGTGATCCGACAGGGACTAATGAAAAACTGTTTTTT.

The CDR3 protein is CAWSLTGGASGNTIYF. The DNA for the CDR3 is TGTGCCTGGAGCTTGACAGGGGGCGCGTCTGGAAACACCATATATTTT. The gene calls are TRBV30 and TRBJ1-3; 10 bases are shared with TRBD1. Trimming cost V 3 bases and J 1 base; bases outside gene matches: 6. The CDR3 runs to 16 residues. The V gene's germline CDR1 is GTSNPN and CDR2 SVGIG (reference sequence).

This chain uses TRBV5-5 with TRBJ1-2; 9 bases line up with TRBD1. Germline CDR1 and CDR2: SGHKS and YYEKEE (reference sequence). Trimming took 2 bases from V and 4 from J; bases not matched to a gene: 9. This CDR3 region has 16 residues. This chain's CDR3 is CASSFRDRESAYGYTF. The CDR3 DNA follows: TGTGCCAGCAGCTTCCGGGACAGGGAATCCGCCTATGGCTACACCTTC.